These 5 T cell receptor beta chains were all obtained from the same sample, sequenced in a study of neoadjuvant anti-PD-1 for oral cavity cancer. The time point was: after neoadjuvant nivolumab, at surgical resection. Repertoires were generated with immunoSEQ multiplex PCR, while TCRdb's copy carries only in-frame clones and drops some. The data contain about 37,000 clones, about 36% of them singletons. Sequences were derived from tumor tissue, sampled after nivolumab (anti-PD-1) treatment. The receptors come from a person aged 40 to 85 with oral cavity squamous cell carcinoma.

This clone was seen a single time. CDR3 region: CASSPLRGRYNSPLHF. The CDR3 DNA is TGTGCCAGCAGCCCTCTGCGAGGGCGGTATAATTCACCCCTCCACTTT. The genes are TRBV27 and TRBJ1-6, with D hard to call. Trimming left V 6 bases short and J 4 bases short, with 16 bases between. The CDR3 consists of 16 residues. Germline V gene lookup returns CDR1 MNHEY and CDR2 SMNVEV (reference sequence).

By proportion, this clone is medium-sized. The chain uses TRBV19 and TRBJ1-1; D unresolved. The CDR3 is made up of 13 amino acids. The V gene's germline CDR1 is LNHDA and CDR2 SQIVND (reference sequence). The V end was cut by 3 bases, the J end by 4 bases, with 9 bases between. The CDR3 DNA reads TGTGCCAGTAGTATTACGAGGAGCACTGAAGCTTTCTTT. It translates to CASSITRSTEAFF.

This clone was observed a few times. Additional DNA sequences in this sample encode the identical CDR3. The V and J genes are TRBV30 and TRBJ1-1; D unclear. The CDR3 sequence is 12 residues long. V was clipped by 0 bases and J by 3 bases, with 5 bases between them. Germline values: CDR1 GTSNPN, CDR2 SVGIG (reference sequence). The CDR3 reads CAWSVWDTEAFF. The DNA of the CDR3 is TGTGCCTGGAGTGTATGGGACACTGAAGCTTTCTTT. Based on the CDR3 plus reference TRBV30 and TRBJ1-1, the full variable domain is SQTIHQWPATLVQPVGSPLSLECTVEGTSNPNLYWYRQAAGRGLQLLFYSVGIGQISSEVPQNLSASRPQDRQFILSSKKLLLSDSGFYLCAWSVWDTEAFFGQGTRLTVV.

This chain uses TRBV7-2 with TRBJ2-7, with D unclear. CDR3 size: 13 residues. CDR1 is SGHTA and CDR2 is FQGNSA in the germline V gene. The CDR3 DNA reads TGTGCCAGCAGCTTAGGGGGTTTGGCAGTACCATCAGTC. Its protein product is CASSLGGLAVPSV.

This clone appeared a few times. The chain combines TRBV5-1 with TRBJ2-3, with a weak D call TRBD2 (6 bases). The CDR3 consists of 15 residues. Per germline, CDR1 SGHRS and CDR2 YFSETQ. Trimming removed 0 bases from V and 4 bases from J, with 12 bases in between. The CDR3 nucleotides read TGCGCCAGCAGCTTGGGTCGGGGAGGCTCAGATACGCAGTATTTT. It encodes CASSLGRGGSDTQYF.